Listed here are 18 T cell receptor beta chains from one sample, sequenced in a study of blood T cell repertoires in COVID-19. The assay was immunoSEQ multiplex PCR, and TCRdb's table has in-frame clones only and misses some. The sample yields roughly 130,000 clones, 88% seen once. Input material: peripheral blood. The receptors stem from a man aged 60 to 75 with active or convalescent COVID-19.

This clone was detected only a few times. V and J are TRBV3-1 (or the pseudogene TRBV3-2) and TRBJ1-4; tentatively, D is TRBD1 (6 bases). V lost 1 base, J lost 2 bases, and 14 bases lay in between. CDR3 length: 17 residues. The germline gives CDR1 LGHDT, CDR2 YNNKEL (reference sequence). The CDR3, as DNA: TGTGCCAGCAGCCAAGCCAGAGACAGGACGACTAATGAAAAACTGTTTTTT. Translated: CASSQARDRTTNEKLFF.

This chain links TRBV4-1 with TRBJ2-7; 12 nucleotides match TRBD2. After removal of 3 bases from V and 2 bases from J, the junction contained 5 bases not matched to a gene. Germline CDR1 and CDR2: MGHRA and YSYEKL. There are 16 residues in the CDR3. Here the CDR3 reads CASSHLAGGEAYEQYF. The CDR3 region has the DNA TGCGCCAGCAGCCACCTAGCGGGAGGGGAGGCCTACGAGCAGTACTTC.

The chain has TRBV2 and TRBJ1-1, with a tentative D call TRBD1 (5 bases). The CDR3 totals 13 residues. The ends were cut back, 6 bases at V and 5 bases at J, with 13 bases in the middle. Germline values: CDR1 SNHLY, CDR2 FYNNEI. CDR3 bases: TGTGCCAGCAGGGAACGGGGGGGAACTGAAGCTTTCTTT. Encoded protein: CASRERGGTEAFF.

This chain links TRBV2 with TRBJ2-5, with D possibly TRBD1 on 6 matching bases. V was trimmed by 2 bases and J by 0 bases, leaving 10 bases between them. Per the germline V gene, CDR1 is SNHLY and CDR2 is FYNNEI. The CDR3 contains 15 residues. The CDR3 is CASSESGVDQETQYF. The CDR3 DNA reads as TGTGCCAGCAGTGAATCAGGGGTGGACCAAGAGACCCAGTACTTC. The full variable domain, completed using reference TRBV2 and TRBJ2-5, is EPEVTQTPSHQVTQMGQEVILRCVPISNHLYFYWYRQILGQKVEFLVSFYNNEISEKSEIFDDQFSVERPDGSNFTLKIRSTKLEDSAMYFCASSESGVDQETQYFGPGTRLLVL.

The rearrangement joins TRBV10-3 to TRBJ2-7, with D possibly TRBD2 on 6 matching bases. The V and J ends lost 2 bases and 3 bases respectively, with 11 bases between them. Germline CDR1 and CDR2: ENHRY and SYGVKD. This CDR3 has 14 amino acids. CDR3 bases: TGTGCCATCAGTGAGCCAGCGGGCAGCTACGAGCAGTACTTC. This sequence encodes CAISEPAGSYEQYF.

The rearrangement uses TRBV28 and TRBJ1-3; possibly TRBD1 for D (6 bases). Germline V CDR1 and CDR2: MDHEN, SYDVKM. The germline V and J ends were trimmed by 6 bases and 0 bases, with 9 bases remaining between them. The CDR3 is made up of 14 amino acids. CDR3 nucleotide sequence: TGTGCCAGCAGGCTACAGGGCTCTGGAAACACCATATATTTT. This sequence encodes CASRLQGSGNTIYF.

This clone was detected only once. The chain couples TRBV21-1 to TRBJ2-3; no check of the table's D call, TRBD2, against the DNA was made. TRBV21-1 is reported as a pseudogene. This CDR3 is built from 20 residues. The CDR3 DNA reads TGTGCCAGCAGCCCCCGGACTAGCGGAATTGAGGGCCCTAGCACAGATACGCAGTATTTT. Translation gives CASSPRTSGIEGPSTDTQYF.

V gene TRBV7-2 combines with J gene TRBJ2-1; 10 nucleotides agree with TRBD1. The CDR3 covers 15 residues. Trimming removed 3 bases from V and 2 bases from J; junction bases left unmatched: 1. Germline V lookup: CDR1 SGHTA, CDR2 FQGNSA. The CDR3 here is CASSFGTGAYNEQFF. The CDR3 nucleotides are TGTGCCAGCAGCTTTGGGACAGGGGCCTACAATGAGCAGTTCTTC.

This clone has more than one count but fewer than ten. J is TRBJ2-7 and V is TRBV5-1, with 10 bases aligning to TRBD1. This CDR3 has 15 amino acids. Germline trimming cut 4 bases from V and 3 bases from J; bases unmatched to any gene: 7. Germline V gene data show CDR1 as SGHRS and CDR2 as YFSETQ. CDR3 region: CASSMDRGAGYEQYF. The CDR3 nucleotides are TGCGCCAGCAGCATGGACAGGGGGGCGGGCTACGAGCAGTACTTC.

DNA of the CDR3: TGTGCCAGCAGCTTCCCTTTAGACACCTATGGCTACACCTTC. Protein: CASSFPLDTYGYTF. The chain has TRBV7-9 and TRBJ1-2; D gene unclear. V shed 3 bases and J shed 4 bases, with 12 bases lying between them. From germline, CDR1 is SEHNR and CDR2 FQNEAQ (reference sequence). The CDR3 is made up of 14 amino acids.

The chain carries TRBV6-5 and TRBJ2-1; D not resolved. CDR3 length equals 16 residues. The V end was cut by 4 bases, the J end by 1 base, with 14 bases between. The germline gives CDR1 MNHEY, CDR2 SVGAGI. The CDR3 sequence: CASSSGALPSYNEQFF. The CDR3 region has the DNA TGTGCCAGCAGTTCAGGTGCCCTTCCTTCCTACAATGAGCAGTTCTTC.

The DNA of the CDR3 is TGTGCCAGCAGCTTGTTCCGAGGCCGTAATTCACCCCTCCACTTT. Residues: CASSLFRGRNSPLHF. The V gene is TRBV5-5, the J gene TRBJ1-6; D gene ambiguous. This CDR3 region has 15 residues. Germline V CDR1 and CDR2: SGHKS, YYEKEE (reference sequence). V lost 1 base and J lost 6, with 11 bases in between.

V usage is TRBV5-1 and J usage is TRBJ2-3, with TRBD1 matching over 7 bases. This CDR3 has 16 residues. CDR1 SGHRS and CDR2 YFSETQ come from the germline V gene. V gave up 2 bases and J gave up 6 bases; unmatched junction bases: 12. The CDR3 here is CASSFLRDRKYDTQYF. The DNA for the CDR3 is TGCGCCAGCAGCTTCCTCCGGGACAGAAAGTACGATACGCAGTATTTT.

CDR3 nucleotide sequence: TGCGCCAGCAGCGCCCGGCCCCCGGGACTAGCGGGGGGTGGGAGCTCCTACAATGAGCAGTTCTTC. The encoded protein is CASSARPPGLAGGGSSYNEQFF. The chain links TRBV5-1 to TRBJ2-1; 15 nucleotides agree with TRBD2. CDR1 and CDR2 from the germline V gene are SGHRS and YFSETQ. CDR3 length equals 22 residues. V dropped 4 bases and J dropped 0; count of bases not matched to a gene: 17.

The rearrangement uses TRBV4-3 and TRBJ1-4; TRBD1 aligns across 8 bases. The CDR3 spans 15 residues. The ends lost 4 bases at V and 1 base at J; junction bases unmatched: 2. The germline V gene has CDR1 LGHNA and CDR2 YSLEER. The CDR3 DNA is TGCGCCAGCAGCCTAGGGACAGGAACTAATGAAAAACTGTTTTTT. Residues: CASSLGTGTNEKLFF.

The chain is built from TRBV28 and TRBJ1-6; 10 nucleotides line up with TRBD1. The CDR3 totals 17 residues. Trimming took 6 bases from V and 4 from J; bases not matched to a gene: 9. Germline CDR1 is MDHEN and CDR2 is SYDVKM. CDR3: CASSPPDRGSYNSPLHF. CDR3 DNA: TGTGCCAGCAGCCCGCCGGACAGGGGGTCTTATAATTCACCCCTCCACTTT.

This chain connects TRBV7-3 to TRBJ2-3; 7 positions agree with TRBD2. Germline V gene lookup returns CDR1 SGHTA and CDR2 FQGTGA. The CDR3 consists of 14 residues. J lost 4 bases, V lost 4 bases, and 5 bases had no gene match. CDR3 residues: CASSSGRWADTQYF. Written as DNA, the CDR3 is TGTGCCAGCAGCTCCGGGAGGTGGGCAGATACGCAGTATTTT.

The V call is TRBV30, the J call TRBJ1-5; D call uncertain. Trimming shortened V by 0 bases and J by 7 bases, and 13 bases separated the two germline ends. Looked up from germline, CDR1 is GTSNPN and CDR2 is SVGIG (reference sequence). CDR3 length: 14 amino acids. Here the CDR3 DNA reads TGTGCCTGGAGTGTGGGCGGGTTGGGGCAGCCCCAGCATTTT. Its translation: CAWSVGGLGQPQHF.